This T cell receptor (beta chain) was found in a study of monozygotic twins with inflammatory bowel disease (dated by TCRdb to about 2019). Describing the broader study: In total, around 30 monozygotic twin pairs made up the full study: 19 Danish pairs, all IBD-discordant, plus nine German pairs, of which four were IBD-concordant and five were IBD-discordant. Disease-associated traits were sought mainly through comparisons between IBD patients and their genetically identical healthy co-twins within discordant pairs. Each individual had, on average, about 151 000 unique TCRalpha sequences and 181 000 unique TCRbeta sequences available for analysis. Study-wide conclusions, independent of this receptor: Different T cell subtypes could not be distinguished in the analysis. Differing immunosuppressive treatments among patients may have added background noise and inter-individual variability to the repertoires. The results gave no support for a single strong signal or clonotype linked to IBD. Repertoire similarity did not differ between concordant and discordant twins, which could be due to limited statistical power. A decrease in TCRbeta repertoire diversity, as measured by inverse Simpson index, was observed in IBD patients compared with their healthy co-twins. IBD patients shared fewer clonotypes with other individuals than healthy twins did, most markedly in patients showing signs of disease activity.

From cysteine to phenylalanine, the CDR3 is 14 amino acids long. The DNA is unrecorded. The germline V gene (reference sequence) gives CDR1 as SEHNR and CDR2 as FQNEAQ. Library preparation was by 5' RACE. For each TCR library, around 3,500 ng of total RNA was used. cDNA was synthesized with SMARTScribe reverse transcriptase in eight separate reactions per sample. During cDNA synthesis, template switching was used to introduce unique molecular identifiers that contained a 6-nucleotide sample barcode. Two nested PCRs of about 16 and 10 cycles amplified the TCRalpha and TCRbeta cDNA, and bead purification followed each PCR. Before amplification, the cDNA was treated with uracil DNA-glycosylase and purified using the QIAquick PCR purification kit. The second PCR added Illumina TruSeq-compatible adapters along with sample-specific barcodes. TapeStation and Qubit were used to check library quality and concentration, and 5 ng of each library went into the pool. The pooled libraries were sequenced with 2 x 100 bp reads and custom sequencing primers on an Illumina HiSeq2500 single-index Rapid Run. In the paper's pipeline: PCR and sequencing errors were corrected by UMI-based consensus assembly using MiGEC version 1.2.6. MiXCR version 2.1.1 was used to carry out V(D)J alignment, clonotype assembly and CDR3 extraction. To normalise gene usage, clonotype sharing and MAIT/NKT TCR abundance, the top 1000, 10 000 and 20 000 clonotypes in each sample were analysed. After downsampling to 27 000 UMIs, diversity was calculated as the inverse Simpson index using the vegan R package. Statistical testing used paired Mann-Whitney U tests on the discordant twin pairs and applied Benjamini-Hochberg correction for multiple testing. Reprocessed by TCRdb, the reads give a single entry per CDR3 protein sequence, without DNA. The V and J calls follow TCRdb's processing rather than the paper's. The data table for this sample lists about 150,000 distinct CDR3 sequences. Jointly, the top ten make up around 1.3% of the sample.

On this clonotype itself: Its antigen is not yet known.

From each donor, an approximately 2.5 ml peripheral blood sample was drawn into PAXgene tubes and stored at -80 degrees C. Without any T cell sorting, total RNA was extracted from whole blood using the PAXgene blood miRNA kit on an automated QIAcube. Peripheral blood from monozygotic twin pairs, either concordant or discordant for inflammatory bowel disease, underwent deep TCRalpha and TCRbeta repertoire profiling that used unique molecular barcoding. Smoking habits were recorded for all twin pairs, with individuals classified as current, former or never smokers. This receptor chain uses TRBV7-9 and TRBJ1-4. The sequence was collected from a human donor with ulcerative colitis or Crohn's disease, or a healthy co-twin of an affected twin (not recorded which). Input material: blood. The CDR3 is CASSSRFRIEKLFF.